This T cell receptor beta chain was profiled in a study of T cells in localized non-small cell lung cancer. General study findings and limits: Turning up in adjacent lung were a median around 60 of the top 100 tumor clones.

Assay: immunoSEQ multiplex PCR; the TCRdb copy retains only in-frame clones and omits some. The profile shows 2,500 to 3,500 clones, 36% of them singletons. CDR1 and CDR2 from the germline V gene are LNHDA and SQIVND (reference sequence). CDR3 length: 16 amino acids. V dropped 1 base and J dropped 9; count of bases not matched to a gene: 12. In regard to this clone: Antigen: not known.

The chain combines TRBV19 with TRBJ1-5; 7 bases match TRBD1. The source of this sequence is a male donor at least 60 years old with stage I squamous cell lung carcinoma. The specimen was lung tumor tissue, collected before any cancer treatment. The CDR3 nucleotides are TGTGCCAGTAGTATAGGAGGTGGGACAGTCACAGGGCCCCAGCATTTT. Encoded protein: CASSIGGGTVTGPQHF.